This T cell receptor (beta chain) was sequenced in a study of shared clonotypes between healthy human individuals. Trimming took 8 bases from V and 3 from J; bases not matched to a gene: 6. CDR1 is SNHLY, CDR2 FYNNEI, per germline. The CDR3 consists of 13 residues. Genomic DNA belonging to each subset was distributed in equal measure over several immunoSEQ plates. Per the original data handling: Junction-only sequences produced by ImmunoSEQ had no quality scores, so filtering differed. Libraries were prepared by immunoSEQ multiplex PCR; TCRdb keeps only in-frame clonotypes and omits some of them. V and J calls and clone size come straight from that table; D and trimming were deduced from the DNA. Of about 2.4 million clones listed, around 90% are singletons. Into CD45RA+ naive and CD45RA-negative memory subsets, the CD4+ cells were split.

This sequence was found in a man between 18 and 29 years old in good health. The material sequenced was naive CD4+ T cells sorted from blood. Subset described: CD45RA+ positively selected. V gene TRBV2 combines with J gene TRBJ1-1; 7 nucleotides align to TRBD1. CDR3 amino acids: CASLGQGDTEAFF. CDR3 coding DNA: TGTGCCAGCTTAGGGCAGGGGGACACTGAAGCTTTCTTT.